The TCR beta chain under discussion was sequenced for a study of memory CD4+ T cells and cytomegalovirus serostatus. Per the original data handling: After removing out-of-frame reads, 2 million to 2.5 million distinct TCRbeta sequences remained. Method: immunoSEQ multiplex PCR; TCRdb's copy keeps in-frame clones and lacks some. Clonal size and the V and J genes are those of that table, whereas D and trimming came from the DNA. The data hold around 54,000 clones, with approximately 78% observed a single time. Single viable CD3+CD4+CD8-CD45RO+ cells were sorted as the memory CD4+ T cells. The germline gives CDR1 SGHRS, CDR2 YFSETQ. This CDR3 is built from 11 residues. The germline V and J ends were trimmed by 2 bases and 7 bases, with 7 bases remaining between them.

The gene calls are TRBV5-1 and TRBJ2-7; D gene uncertain. The sequenced material came from memory CD4+ T cells from blood. The sequence was obtained from an adult in good health and CMV-seronegative. The CDR3 here is CASSLEFEQYF. The CDR3 DNA sequence: TGCGCCAGCAGCTTAGAGTTTGAGCAGTACTTC. The full variable domain, completed using reference TRBV5-1 and TRBJ2-7, is KAGVTQTPRYLIKTRGQQVTLSCSPISGHRSVSWYQQTPGQGLQFLFEYFSETQRNKGNFPGRFSGRQFSNSRSEMNVSTLELGDSALYLCASSLEFEQYFGPGTRLTVT.